Presented here are 9 T cell receptor beta chains from one specimen sequenced in a study of T cell changes during pregnancy in multiple sclerosis. Produced via immunoSEQ multiplex PCR; TCRdb's table is partial and in-frame only. In the table there are 40,000 to 50,000 clones, just under 95% of which are singletons. Sequencing was performed on CD8+ T cells from peripheral blood mononuclear cells, taken after pregnancy. These receptors were collected from a female donor with multiple sclerosis, enrolled in a pregnancy study.

The chain recombines TRBV10-3 with TRBJ1-1, with a weak D call TRBD1 (5 bases). The CDR3 consists of 16 residues. Per germline, CDR1 ENHRY and CDR2 SYGVKD. V was cut by 1 base and J by 1 base, with 13 bases left in between. The CDR3 loop is CAISEWGVSKNTEAFF. The CDR3 DNA reads TGTGCCATCAGTGAGTGGGGGGTCAGCAAGAACACTGAAGCTTTCTTT.

The chain employs TRBV7-9 and TRBJ1-3, with unresolved D. This CDR3 contains 12 residues. V shed 11 bases and J shed 0 bases, with 8 bases lying between them. CDR1 is SEHNR, CDR2 FQNEAQ, per germline (reference sequence). The chain's CDR3 is CAFPSSGNTIYF. The CDR3 DNA follows: TGTGCCTTCCCTTCCTCTGGAAACACCATATATTTT.

The CDR3 bases are TGTGCCATCAGTGAGGGCGGGGCAATGAGCAATCAGCCCCAGCATTTT. Translated: CAISEGGAMSNQPQHF. The rearrangement uses TRBV10-3 and TRBJ1-5, with D maybe TRBD1 (5 bases). Germline V gene data show CDR1 as ENHRY and CDR2 as SYGVKD. Trimming removed 2 bases at V and 1 base at J, with 12 bases between. CDR3 size: 16 residues.

This rearrangement joins TRBV5-1 to TRBJ2-7, with 7 positions matching TRBD1. The length of the CDR3 is 16 residues. Looked up from germline, CDR1 is SGHRS and CDR2 is YFSETQ. V shed 0 bases, J shed 2 bases, and the junction held 8 bases outside the gene matches. The CDR3, as DNA: TGCGCCAGCAGCTTGGATTCTGGTACAGGGGCCTACGAGCAGTACTTC. Residues: CASSLDSGTGAYEQYF.

This chain uses TRBV10-3 with TRBJ2-3; TRBD2 might be the D (6 bases). V gave up 3 bases and J gave up 3 bases, with 22 bases separating them. The CDR3 loop spans 18 amino acids. The germline V gene encodes CDR1 ENHRY and CDR2 SYGVKD. Here the CDR3 reads CAISEGRYGGGKTDTQYF. The DNA for the CDR3 is TGTGCCATCAGTGAAGGGCGGTATGGGGGAGGTAAAACAGATACGCAGTATTTT.

This sequence joins TRBV27 and TRBJ2-3; D may be TRBD2 (6 bases). V lost 3 bases and J 5 bases, leaving 12 bases between the germline ends. Germline loops: CDR1 MNHEY, CDR2 SMNVEV (reference sequence). This CDR3 spans 14 amino acids. CDR3 residues: CASSFVEGRDTQYF. CDR3 coding DNA: TGTGCCAGCAGTTTTGTGGAGGGAAGAGATACGCAGTATTTT.

This clone was observed once. The rearrangement links TRBV4-1 to TRBJ2-1; D is perhaps TRBD1 (6 bases). V lost 3 bases and J lost 0, with 18 bases in between. Germline CDR1 MGHRA, CDR2 YSYEKL. This CDR3 has 18 residues. CDR3: CASSHEGSGQSSYNEQFF. DNA for the CDR3: TGCGCCAGCAGCCATGAAGGATCTGGACAGAGCTCCTACAATGAGCAGTTCTTC.

The chain uses TRBV5-5 and TRBJ2-3; 12 bases fit TRBD1. CDR3 length equals 20 residues. Germline values: CDR1 SGHKS, CDR2 YYEKEE (reference sequence). Trimming took 4 bases from V and 2 from J; bases not matched to a gene: 17. This CDR3 is CASSAYPGQGAPGDTDTQYF. Here the CDR3 DNA reads TGTGCCAGCAGCGCCTACCCGGGACAGGGGGCCCCGGGGGACACAGATACGCAGTATTTT.

The V call is TRBV28, the J call TRBJ2-2; 11 nucleotides agree with TRBD1. The germline V gene has CDR1 MDHEN and CDR2 SYDVKM. The CDR3 spans 16 residues. Trimming cost V 2 bases and J 7 bases; bases outside gene matches: 6. This CDR3 reads CASSLAGTGGGGELFF. The CDR3 region has the DNA TGTGCCAGCAGTTTAGCCGGGACAGGGGGTGGCGGGGAGCTGTTTTTT.